This passage covers 2 T cell receptor beta chains from one sample sequenced in a study of T-cell reconstitution after alpha-beta-depleted transplantation in children. Unique molecular identifiers were used to barcode this TCRbeta library. TCRdb re-called the PCR reads with MiXCR, one entry per CDR3 protein. Among about 200,000 distinct CDR3 sequences, more than 12% were seen once, and the ten largest hold 13%. This sample comprised PBMCs from the stem cell graft donor, obtained from the stem cell graft. Every receptor here comes from a human donor who donated a stem cell graft to a child with acute lymphoblastic leukemia.

This clonotype was counted at least ten times. The chain uses TRBV29-1 and TRBJ2-3; 7 bases are a match to TRBD2. The germline V gene encodes CDR1 SQVTM and CDR2 ANQGSEA. This CDR3 is 15 amino acids long. Trimming cost V 3 bases and J 2 bases; bases outside gene matches: 8. The chain's CDR3 is CSVEGGTRITDTQYF. Here the CDR3 DNA reads TGCAGCGTTGAGGGAGGGACTCGTATCACAGATACGCAGTATTTT.

This clonotype was counted at least ten times. This chain connects TRBV6-5 to TRBJ2-1; tentatively, D is TRBD1 (6 bases). The CDR3 totals 16 residues. V shed 2 bases and J shed 15 bases, with 26 bases lying between them. Per germline, CDR1 MNHEY and CDR2 SVGAGI. This chain's CDR3 is CASSYMLGAKGLTGFF. The CDR3 DNA sequence: TGTGCCAGCAGTTACATGTTGGGGGCAAAGGGCTTAACGGGGTTCTTC.